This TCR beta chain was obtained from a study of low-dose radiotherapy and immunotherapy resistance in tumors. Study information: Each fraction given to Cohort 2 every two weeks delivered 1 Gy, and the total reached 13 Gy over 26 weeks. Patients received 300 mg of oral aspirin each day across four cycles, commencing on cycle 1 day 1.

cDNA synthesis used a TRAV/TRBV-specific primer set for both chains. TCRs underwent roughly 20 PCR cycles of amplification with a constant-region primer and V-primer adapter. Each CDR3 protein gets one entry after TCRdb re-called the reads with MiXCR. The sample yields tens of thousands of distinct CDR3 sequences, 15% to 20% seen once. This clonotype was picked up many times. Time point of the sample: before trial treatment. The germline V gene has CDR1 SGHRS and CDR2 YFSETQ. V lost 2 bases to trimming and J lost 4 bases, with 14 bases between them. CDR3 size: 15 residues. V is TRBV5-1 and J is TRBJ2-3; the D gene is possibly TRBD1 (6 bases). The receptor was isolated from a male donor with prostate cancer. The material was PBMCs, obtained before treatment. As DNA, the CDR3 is TGCGCCAGCAGCTTTGAGGGGGACCCGTCAGATACGCAGTATTTT. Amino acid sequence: CASSFEGDPSDTQYF.